This TCR beta chain was sequenced in a study of T cell responses to AZD1222 COVID-19 vaccine (dated by TCRdb to the early 2020s). Context from the whole study: Because spike-specific TCR depth and breadth did not differ between the two schedules, AZD1222 recipients who got a second dose at roughly 4 weeks were pooled with those who got a second dose at roughly 12 weeks. TCR sequencing covered roughly 230 trial participants: about 210 given two doses of AZD1222 and about 26 given two doses of MenACWY control vaccine. Trial participants were enrolled into age subgroups of 18-55, 56-69 and 70-plus years, which contained approximately 150, 28 and 58 TCR-sequenced participants, respectively. Study-level results and caveats: A significant rise in spike-specific TCR breadth and depth was observed after two AZD1222 doses relative to day 0 and relative to MenACWY recipients. Because no day 14 peak-response samples were available, the repertoires could be characterized only after the peak T cell response. Conclusions about previously exposed vaccinees are limited because only six or seven AZD1222 recipients were SARS-CoV-2 seropositive at baseline. Most participants were white British and females outnumbered males, and the authors suggested that clonal diversity may have been underestimated. Nearly half of unique spike-specific TCRs reportedly recognized epitopes outside regions mutated in the B.1.351 and B.1.1.7 variants. In the small 56-69-year group, the increase in depth fell short of significance, most likely because of low power. CD4 TCRs associated with the vaccine covered the entire spike protein, and the dominant responses were in regions 160-218 and 743-854.

This clone was counted only a few times. Its antigen is not yet known. There are no base qualities to consult, and no much larger clone falls within one base. The time point label, as the study defines it: baseline before first vaccination. Samples from vaccinated people were obtained from the UK trials COV001 and COV002, which included a single-blind randomized controlled phase 2/3 trial of AZD1222 (ChAdOx1 nCoV-19) in healthy adults. For TCRbeta chain sequencing, PBMC samples were collected from trial participants at day 0 and at day 28 after the second dose. The CDR3 runs 14 amino acids, cysteine and phenylalanine included. Kept here is only the CDR3 DNA, which spans 42 bases and is read in frame from base 1. V loses 6 bases of germline sequence and J loses 7 bases, and the interval between the two ends is 13 bases. The germline V gene supplies CDR1 MNHEY and CDR2 SVGAGI. The CDR3 regions of human TCRbeta chains were analyzed by immunosequencing. Under the source paper's analysis protocol: TCRs in the repertoires were compared against a reference library of SARS-CoV-2-specific TCRs that had been generated with the MIRA antigen-specificity platform. Breadth was defined as the fraction of unique TCRs that were SARS-CoV-2-associated, and depth was defined as the fraction of total T cells that were SARS-CoV-2-associated. Using the MIRA data, every spike-specific TCR was mapped to the spike region that the TCR reacted to and assigned to either a CD4 or a CD8 class. Log10-transformed breadth and depth values were compared by one-way ANOVA with Sidak's multiple comparisons tests. The source is immuneACCESS, and TCRdb retained only in-frame sequences with V and J called. Part of the clones is not carried over; for the studies checked, unresolved V genes explain less than half of this, and the remainder is unexplained. For V, J and clone size, that table is used; D and trimming come from the DNA. The table for this sample lists about 120,000 clones; roughly nine tenths of them were counted only once. Clones ranked in the top ten supply approximately 5.9% of the sample.

This clonotype was sampled from an adult in good health. The chain is encoded by TRBV6-5 joined to TRBJ1-6, with no reliable assignment of the D segment. The source was peripheral blood, collected on day 0 of AZD1222 vaccination. The CDR3 in this case is CASRVGTRNSPLHF. The sequence in DNA is TGTGCCAGCAGGGTCGGAACCCGGAATTCACCCCTCCACTTT.